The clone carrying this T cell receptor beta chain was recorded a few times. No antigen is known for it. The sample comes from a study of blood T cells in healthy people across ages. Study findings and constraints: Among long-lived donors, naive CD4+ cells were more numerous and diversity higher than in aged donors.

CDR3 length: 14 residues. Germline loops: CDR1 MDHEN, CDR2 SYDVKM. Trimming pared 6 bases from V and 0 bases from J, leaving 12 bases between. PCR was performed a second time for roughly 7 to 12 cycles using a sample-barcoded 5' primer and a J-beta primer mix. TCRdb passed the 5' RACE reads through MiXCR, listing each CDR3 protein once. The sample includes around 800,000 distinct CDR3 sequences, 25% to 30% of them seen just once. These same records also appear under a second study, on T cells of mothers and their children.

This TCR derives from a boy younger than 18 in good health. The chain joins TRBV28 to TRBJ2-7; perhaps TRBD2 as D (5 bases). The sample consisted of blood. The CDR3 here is CASRAGLYSYEQYF. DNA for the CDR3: TGTGCCAGCAGAGCTGGACTGTACTCCTACGAGCAGTACTTC.